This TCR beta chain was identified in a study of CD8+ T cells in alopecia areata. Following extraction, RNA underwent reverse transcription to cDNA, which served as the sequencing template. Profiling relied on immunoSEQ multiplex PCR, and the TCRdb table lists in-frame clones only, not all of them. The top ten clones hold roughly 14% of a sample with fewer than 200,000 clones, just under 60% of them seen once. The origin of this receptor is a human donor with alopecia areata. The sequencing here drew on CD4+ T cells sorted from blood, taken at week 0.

CDR3 sequence reads: CAWRRGVLDEAFF. The CDR3 nucleotides are TGTGCCTGGAGAAGGGGGGTATTGGATGAAGCTTTCTTT. This chain links TRBV30 with TRBJ1-1, with a tentative D call TRBD1 (6 bases). This CDR3 is 13 amino acids long. V shed 3 bases and J shed 7 bases, with 15 bases lying between them. CDR1 and CDR2 (germline): GTSNPN, SVGIG (reference sequence).